This passage covers 19 T cell receptor beta chains from one sample sequenced in a study of blood T cell repertoires in COVID-19 (dated by TCRdb to about 2020). The receptor library was made with the immunoSEQ multiplex PCR assay. The table comes from immuneACCESS by way of TCRdb, which keeps in-frame sequences with V and J called. Part of the clones is missing from these tables; in studies checked, under half for an unresolved V gene and the rest for unknown reasons. Present in this sample are around 120,000 clones, around four fifths of which were seen just once. The ten largest account for around a tenth of the sample. Specimen: peripheral blood. The source is a man aged 40-49 years with active or convalescent COVID-19.

The rearrangement uses TRBV5-8 and TRBJ1-4; 11 bases match TRBD1. V lost 4 bases to trimming and J lost 8 bases; unmatched junction nucleotides: 7. The CDR3 extends over 15 amino acids. Germline V CDR1 and CDR2: SGHTS, YDEGEE. The CDR3 is CASSEPGTGGEKLFF. CDR3 nucleotides: TGTGCCAGCAGCGAACCCGGGACAGGGGGGGAAAAACTGTTTTTT.

J is TRBJ2-3 and V is TRBV5-6, with no clear D. V was cut by 0 bases and J by 6 bases, with 5 bases left in between. This CDR3 region has 12 residues. CDR1 and CDR2 from the germline V gene are SGHDT and YYEEEE. In nucleotides, the CDR3 is TGTGCCAGCAGCTTGGTCGGGGATACGCAGTATTTT. Its translation is CASSLVGDTQYF.

This chain joins TRBV10-2 and TRBJ2-7; the match to TRBD2 covers 11 bases. The J segment lost 0 bases and the V segment lost 5 bases, leaving 3 bases of the junction unmatched. The CDR3 is 15 residues long. CDR1 is WSHSY and CDR2 is SAAADI in the germline V gene. The CDR3 bases are TGCGCCAGCAGTAGACTAGCGGGAACCTCCTACGAGCAGTACTTC. Its protein is CASSRLAGTSYEQYF.

This clone was detected only a few times. V gene TRBV19 combines with J gene TRBJ1-5, with 7 bases identical to TRBD1. The V gene's germline CDR1 is LNHDA and CDR2 SQIVND (reference sequence). Trimming at V came to 1 base and at J to 2 bases, leaving 2 bases not matched to a gene. The CDR3 covers 15 residues. The CDR3 region has the DNA TGTGCCAGTAGTATAGTCACAGGGGGCAATCAGCCCCAGCATTTT. This encodes CASSIVTGGNQPQHF.

This clone appeared many times. The V gene is TRBV19, the J gene TRBJ1-6; 9 nucleotides line up with TRBD1. Germline V CDR1 and CDR2: LNHDA, SQIVND (reference sequence). The CDR3 contains 14 residues. V lost 8 bases and J lost 9; bases outside the gene matches: 8. The CDR3 spells CASAGQGPSSPLHF. CDR3 DNA sequence: TGTGCCAGTGCCGGACAGGGGCCTAGTTCACCCCTCCACTTT.

The V gene is TRBV5-6, the J gene TRBJ2-7, with 7 bases that match TRBD2. Looked up from germline, CDR1 is SGHDT and CDR2 is YYEEEE. The CDR3 contains 15 residues. J was trimmed by 1 base and V by 0 bases; bases with no gene match: 4. The CDR3 is CASSLGQRGSYEQYF. The CDR3 DNA follows: TGTGCCAGCAGCTTGGGCCAGCGGGGTTCCTACGAGCAGTACTTC.

This clone occurred a few times. The chain carries TRBV7-9 and TRBJ1-4; D uncertain. Looked up from germline, CDR1 is SEHNR and CDR2 is FQNEAQ (reference sequence). CDR3 length: 13 amino acids. V was pared by 2 bases and J by 3 bases, with 4 bases between. CDR3 nucleotide sequence: TGTGCCAGCAGCTTATCCGCTAATGAAAAACTGTTTTTT. Amino acid sequence: CASSLSANEKLFF. Based on the CDR3 plus reference TRBV7-9 and TRBJ1-4, the full variable domain is DTGVSQNPRHKITKRGQNVTFRCDPISEHNRLYWYRQTLGQGPEFLTYFQNEAQLEKSRLLSDRFSAERPKGSFSTLEIQRTEQGDSAMYLCASSLSANEKLFFGSGTQLSVL.

V gene TRBV6-6 combines with J gene TRBJ1-2, with 7 bases lining up with TRBD1. The germline V gene has CDR1 MNHNY and CDR2 SVGAGI (reference sequence). The CDR3 is made up of 15 amino acids. Trimming took 6 bases from V and 4 from J; bases not matched to a gene: 11. CDR3 protein: CASRANRGNGYGYTF. The CDR3 DNA reads TGTGCCAGCAGGGCCAACAGGGGTAACGGCTATGGCTACACCTTC.

The V and J genes are TRBV6-6 and TRBJ2-7; 11 nucleotides align to TRBD1. V dropped 4 bases and J dropped 7; count of bases not matched to a gene: 9. Germline V gene sequence: CDR1 MNHNY, CDR2 SVGAGI (reference sequence). The CDR3 sequence is 15 residues long. As DNA, the CDR3 is TGTGCCAGCAGTTCACCGGACAGGGGGCCCCGGGAGCAGTACTTC. This gives the protein CASSSPDRGPREQYF.

The chain couples TRBV2 to TRBJ2-2; 8 nucleotides line up with TRBD1. The CDR3 has 15 amino acids. Germline trimming cut 4 bases from V and 4 bases from J; bases unmatched to any gene: 5. Germline V gene sequence: CDR1 SNHLY, CDR2 FYNNEI. The CDR3 DNA is TGTGCCAGCAGTGGGCAGGGGGCAACCACCGGGGAGCTGTTTTTT. It encodes CASSGQGATTGELFF.

Only a few counts were recorded for this clone. V is TRBV20-1 and J is TRBJ1-5; D perhaps matches TRBD1 (5 bases). This CDR3 is 15 amino acids long. Germline V CDR1 and CDR2: DFQATT, SNEGSKA (reference sequence). The germline V and J ends were trimmed by 3 bases and 0 bases, with 12 bases remaining between them. The CDR3 sequence: CSASREGYSNQPQHF. In DNA form, the CDR3 reads TGCAGTGCTAGTCGGGAGGGGTATAGCAATCAGCCCCAGCATTTT.

This clone was seen only a few times. The rearrangement links TRBV6-5 to TRBJ1-3; D not certain. Per germline, CDR1 MNHEY and CDR2 SVGAGI. This CDR3 is 16 amino acids long. V lost 4 bases, J lost 4 bases, and 17 bases lay in between. The CDR3 DNA reads as TGTGCCAGCAGTTCCAGATTCACCATGAGGGGAAACACCATATATTTT. Translated, it gives CASSSRFTMRGNTIYF.

This clone was detected once. V and J are TRBV2 and TRBJ1-2; the match to TRBD1 covers 9 bases. Trimming cost V 5 bases and J 2 bases; bases outside gene matches: 3. Germline V gives CDR1 SNHLY, CDR2 FYNNEI. The CDR3 has 14 residues. CDR3 sequence (DNA): TGTGCCAGCAGTCGCGACAGGGGGAACTATGGCTACACCTTC. It codes for CASSRDRGNYGYTF.

The chain carries TRBV5-6 and TRBJ1-2; TRBD1 agrees at 7 bases. Losses at the gene ends were 2 bases for V and 6 bases for J; bases not matched to a gene: 13. Germline lookup yields CDR1 SGHDT and CDR2 YYEEEE. The CDR3 has 16 residues. CDR3 bases: TGTGCCAGCAGCTTCGCATCGCAGGGGGAAAGGGATGGCTACACCTTC. It encodes CASSFASQGERDGYTF.

Points on this clone: The same CDR3 can be traced to other DNA sequences in this sample. The chain has TRBV7-2 and TRBJ2-5; 7 positions agree with TRBD2. The V gene's germline CDR1 is SGHTA and CDR2 FQGNSA. Trimming took 1 base from V and 5 from J; bases not matched to a gene: 4. This CDR3 has 14 amino acids. This CDR3 reads CASSLGLAGETQYF. For the CDR3, the DNA is TGTGCCAGCAGCTTAGGACTAGCTGGGGAGACCCAGTACTTC.

This clone showed up just once. The CDR3 sequence: CASSETGGADNSPLHF. DNA for the CDR3: TGTGCCAGCAGTGAAACAGGGGGCGCGGATAATTCACCCCTCCACTTT. The V call is TRBV6-1, the J call TRBJ1-6; 9 bases map to TRBD1. This CDR3 region has 16 residues. Germline-derived CDR1 and CDR2 are MNHNS and SASEGT. V lost 2 bases to trimming and J lost 5 bases; unmatched junction nucleotides: 4.

About this clone itself: This specimen includes other DNA sequences encoding the same CDR3. This rearrangement joins TRBV2 to TRBJ2-3; TRBD2 matches at 11 bases. Trimming removed 6 bases from V and 0 bases from J; junction bases left unmatched: 2. This CDR3 region has 15 residues. Germline V gene data show CDR1 as SNHLY and CDR2 as FYNNEI. CDR3: CASRGLAASTDTQYF. The CDR3 region has the DNA TGTGCCAGCAGGGGACTAGCGGCGAGCACAGATACGCAGTATTTT.

V and J are TRBV7-9 and TRBJ1-2; 8 bases fit TRBD1. Germline CDR1 and CDR2: SEHNR and FQNEAQ (reference sequence). The length of the CDR3 is 14 residues. Trimming cost V 5 bases and J 11 bases; bases outside gene matches: 13. In DNA form, the CDR3 reads TGTGCCAGCAGCACGACAGGGGCCCCATTGAAGTACACCTTC. Translated: CASSTTGAPLKYTF.

The rearrangement uses TRBV5-5 and TRBJ1-5, with D possibly TRBD1 on 5 matching bases. V lost 4 bases and J lost 2, with 10 bases in between. Germline lookup yields CDR1 SGHKS and CDR2 YYEKEE (reference sequence). The CDR3 contains 14 residues. The CDR3 DNA reads TGTGCCAGCAGCGTCAGGGATGGCAATCAGCCCCAGCATTTT. It specifies CASSVRDGNQPQHF.